This TCR beta chain was sequenced for a study of OX40 agonist ivuxolimab in advanced cancers. Overall study: Three dose-escalation patients had partial responses: one with hepatocellular carcinoma and two with cutaneous melanoma. Notes on the study in general: More expanded clones were found, on average, in CD8+ than in CD4+ T cells.

A note on this clone: Its antigen is still unknown.

Measured with immunoSEQ multiplex PCR; TCRdb has only the in-frame clones, and not every one. The repertoire holds tens of thousands of clones, with roughly 90% as singletons. Germline CDR1 is SGHAT and CDR2 is FQNNGV. V lost 3 bases, J lost 8 bases, and 13 bases lay in between. The CDR3 loop spans 13 amino acids. Cycle 7 day 1, cycle 4 day 1, and baseline were the timepoints at which blood was sampled. The sequences come from CD4+ or CD8+ T cells sorted from blood, collected in a trial of the OX40 agonist ivuxolimab. The receptor's source is an adult with an advanced solid tumor such as melanoma, head and neck, liver or kidney cancer. The genes are TRBV11-2 and TRBJ1-2, with no clear D. CDR3 bases: TGTGCCAGCAGCTTTAATCTAGCAGGAGGCTACACCTTC. Amino acid sequence: CASSFNLAGGYTF.